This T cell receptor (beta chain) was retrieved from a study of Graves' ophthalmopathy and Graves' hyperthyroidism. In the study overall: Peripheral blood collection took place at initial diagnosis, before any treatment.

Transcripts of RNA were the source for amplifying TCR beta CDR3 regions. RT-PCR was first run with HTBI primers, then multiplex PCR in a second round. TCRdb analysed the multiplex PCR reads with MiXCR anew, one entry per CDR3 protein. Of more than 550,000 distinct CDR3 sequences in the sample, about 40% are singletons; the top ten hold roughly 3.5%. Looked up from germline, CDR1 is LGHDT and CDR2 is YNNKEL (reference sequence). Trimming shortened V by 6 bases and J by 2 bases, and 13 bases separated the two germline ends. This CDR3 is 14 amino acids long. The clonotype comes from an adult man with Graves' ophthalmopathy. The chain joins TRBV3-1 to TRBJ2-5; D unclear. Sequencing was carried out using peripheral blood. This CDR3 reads CASSQTMEQETQYF. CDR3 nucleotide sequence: TGTGCCAGCAGTCAAACTATGGAGCAAGAGACCCAGTACTTC.